This TCR beta chain was sequenced during a study of blood T cells in healthy people across ages. Combining a sample-barcoded 5' primer with a J-beta primer mix, a second PCR ran for about 6 to 11 cycles. TCRdb independently ran MiXCR on the 5' RACE reads; one entry per CDR3 protein. This table holds roughly 2 million distinct CDR3 sequences, 40% to 55% found once. At least 7 million PBMCs were isolated per sample. V was pared by 1 base and J by 4 bases, with 23 bases between. CDR1 is SQVTM, CDR2 ANQGSEA, per germline. The CDR3 spans 18 residues. The gene calls are TRBV29-1 and TRBJ2-1, with a weak D call TRBD2 (7 bases). What was sequenced was blood. This receptor was obtained from a woman aged 40 to 50 in good health. This CDR3 reads CSVEVSGGGLQFYNEQFF. CDR3 coding DNA: TGCAGCGTTGAAGTATCGGGCGGGGGCCTCCAATTTTACAATGAGCAGTTCTTC.